This T cell receptor beta chain was recorded in a study of shared clonotypes between healthy human individuals. The overall study: Samples came from a couple of female and a few male donors aged 18 to 49.

Study-level points and caveats: Only a few donors were included, so the genetic and exposure-history diversity represented was limited.

Deletions cut 0 bases from V and 2 bases from J, with 10 bases between. Germline lookup yields CDR1 MGHDK and CDR2 SYGVNS. The CDR3 loop spans 15 amino acids. A remark on this clone: Antigen unknown. Other nucleotide sequences in the sample specify the same CDR3.

Several immunoSEQ plates held equal portions of the genomic DNA taken from each subset. The repertoire was sequenced with immunoSEQ multiplex PCR; TCRdb's copy has only in-frame clones and lacks some. The sample includes millions of clones, around 90% of them seen just once. This rearrangement joins TRBV25-1 to TRBJ2-5; D perhaps matches TRBD1 (6 bases). The clonotype was recovered from a man aged 18 to 30 in good health. Sample: naive CD4+ T cells sorted from blood. Subset indicated: CD45RA+ positively selected. CDR3 in DNA: TGTGCCAGCAGTGAATATAGGGGACAACAAGAGACCCAGTACTTC. Encoded protein: CASSEYRGQQETQYF.